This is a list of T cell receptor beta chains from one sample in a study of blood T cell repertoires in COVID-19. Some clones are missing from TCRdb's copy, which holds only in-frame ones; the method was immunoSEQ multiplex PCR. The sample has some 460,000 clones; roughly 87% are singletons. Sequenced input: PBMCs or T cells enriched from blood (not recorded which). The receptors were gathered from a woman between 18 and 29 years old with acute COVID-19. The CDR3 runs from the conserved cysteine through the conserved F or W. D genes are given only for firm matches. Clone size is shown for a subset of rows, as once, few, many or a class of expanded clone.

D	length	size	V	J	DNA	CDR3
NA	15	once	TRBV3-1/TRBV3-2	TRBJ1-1	TGTGCCAGCAGCCAAGATCGTCGGGGGAACACTGAAGCTTTCTTT	CASSQDRRGNTEAFF
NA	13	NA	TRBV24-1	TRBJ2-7	TGTGCCACCAGTACAGGGCTCTCCTACGAGCAGTACTTC	CATSTGLSYEQYF
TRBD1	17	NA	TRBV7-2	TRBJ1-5	TGTGCCAGCAGCTCCGGTCCTCGGGACAGTTCCAATCAGCCCCAGCATTTT	CASSSGPRDSSNQPQHF
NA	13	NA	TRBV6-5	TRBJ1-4	TGTGCCAGCATTGGGAGAAGGGATGAAAAACTGTTTTTT	CASIGRRDEKLFF
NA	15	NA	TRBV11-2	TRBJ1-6	TGTGCCAGCAGCCCCCAGGATGTCCGGGGTTCACCCCTCCACTTT	CASSPQDVRGSPLHF
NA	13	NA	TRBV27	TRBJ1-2	TGTGCCAGCAGAGGGCAGGGAGGGTATGGCTACACCTTC	CASRGQGGYGYTF
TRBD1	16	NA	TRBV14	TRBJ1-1	TGTGCCAGCAGCCCCCGGGACAGGGACATGAACACTGAAGCTTTCTTT	CASSPRDRDMNTEAFF
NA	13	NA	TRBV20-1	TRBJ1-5	TGCAGTGCTAGTGCGGGGTGGAATCAGCCCCAGCATTTT	CSASAGWNQPQHF
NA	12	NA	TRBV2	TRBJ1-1	TGTGCCAGCAGTGAGTGGAGGGCTGAAGCTTTCTTT	CASSEWRAEAFF
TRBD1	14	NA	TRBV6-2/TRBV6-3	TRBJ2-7	TGTGCCAGCAGTTACTCGACAGGGGGTTACGAGCAGTACTTC	CASSYSTGGYEQYF
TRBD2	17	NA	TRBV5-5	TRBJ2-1	TGTGCCAGCAGCTTGGGACTAGCGGGCCTCTCCTACAATGAGCAGTTCTTC	CASSLGLAGLSYNEQFF
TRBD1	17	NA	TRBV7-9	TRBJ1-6	TGTGCCAGCAGCTTCAATAGGGGGCTCCGAGGAGATTCACCCCTCCACTTT	CASSFNRGLRGDSPLHF
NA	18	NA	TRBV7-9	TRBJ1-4	TGTGCCAGCAGCTTAGAGTCAGGTCTTTCCGGTAATAATGAAAAACTGTTTTTT	CASSLESGLSGNNEKLFF
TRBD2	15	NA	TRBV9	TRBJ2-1	TGTGCCAGCACATATAGCGGGGGAGCATACAATGAGCAGTTCTTC	CASTYSGGAYNEQFF
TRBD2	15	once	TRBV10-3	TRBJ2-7	TGTGCCATCAACCCCGGGGTAGCGGGAGACTACGAGCAGTACTTC	CAINPGVAGDYEQYF
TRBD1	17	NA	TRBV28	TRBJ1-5	TGTGCCAGCAGTTTCCTATTCCGGGACAGCCCGATTCAGCCCCAGCATTTT	CASSFLFRDSPIQPQHF
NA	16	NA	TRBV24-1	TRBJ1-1	TGTGCCACCAGTGATTTCTGGGGGGAGGATAACACTGAAGCTTTCTTT	CATSDFWGEDNTEAFF
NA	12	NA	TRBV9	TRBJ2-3	TGTGCCAGCAGCGTAGGCGAAGATACGCAGTATTTT	CASSVGEDTQYF
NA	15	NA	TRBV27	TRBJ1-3	TGTGCCAGCAGTCCCCGAACAGGAGTTGGAAACACCATATATTTT	CASSPRTGVGNTIYF
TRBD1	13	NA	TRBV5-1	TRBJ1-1	TGCGCCAGCAAAGGGACAGAGGGCACTGAAGCTTTCTTT	CASKGTEGTEAFF
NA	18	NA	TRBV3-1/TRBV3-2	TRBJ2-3	TGTGCCAGCAGCCAAGATACTACCTCCACCCCTCTATTGGATACGCAGTATTTT	CASSQDTTSTPLLDTQYF
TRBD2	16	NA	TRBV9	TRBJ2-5	TGTGCCAGCAGCGCCACCCTAGCGGGAGTACGGGAGACCCAGTACTTC	CASSATLAGVRETQYF
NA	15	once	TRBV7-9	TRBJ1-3	TGTGCCAGCAGCATACCACAGGGTTATGGAAACACCATATATTTT	CASSIPQGYGNTIYF
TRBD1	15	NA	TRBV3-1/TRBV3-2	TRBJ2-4	TGTGCCAGCAGCCAAGTGACAGGGGGTTCAAACATTCAGTACTTC	CASSQVTGGSNIQYF
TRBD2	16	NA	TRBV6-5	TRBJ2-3	TGTGCCAGCAGTTATACTAGCGGGGGGGCCGAAGATACGCAGTATTTT	CASSYTSGGAEDTQYF
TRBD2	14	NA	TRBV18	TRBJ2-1	TGTGCCAGCTCACCTAGCGGGGGTGTGGGTGAGCAGTTCTTC	CASSPSGGVGEQFF
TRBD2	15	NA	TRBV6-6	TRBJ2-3	TGTGCCAGCAGTTACGCGGGAGACGTAGCAGATACGCAGTATTTT	CASSYAGDVADTQYF
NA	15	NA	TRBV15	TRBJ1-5	TGTGCCACCAGTCAGGCAAGGGGGAATGATCAGCCCCAGCATTTT	CATSQARGNDQPQHF
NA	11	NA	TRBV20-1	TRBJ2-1	TGCAGTGCTTACCTAGGGGGTGAGCAGTTCTTC	CSAYLGGEQFF
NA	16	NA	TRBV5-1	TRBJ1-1	TGCGCCAGCAGCAATGCGCGCGGGGAATTGAACACTGAAGCTTTCTTT	CASSNARGELNTEAFF
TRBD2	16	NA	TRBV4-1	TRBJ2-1	TGCGCCAGCAGCCACCTACTAGCGGGGTTGGGAAATGAGCAGTTCTTC	CASSHLLAGLGNEQFF
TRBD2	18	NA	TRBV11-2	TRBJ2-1	TGTGCCAGCAGCTTATTGCGAGGGACTAGCGGGGGGTACAATGAGCAGTTCTTC	CASSLLRGTSGGYNEQFF
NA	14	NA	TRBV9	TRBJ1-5	TGTGCCAGCAGCGTAGGGGGAGGCAATCAGCCCCAGCATTTT	CASSVGGGNQPQHF
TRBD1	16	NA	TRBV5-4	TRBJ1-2	TGTGCCAGCAGCTCGGGGACAGTCTTAGCTAACTATGGCTACACCTTC	CASSSGTVLANYGYTF
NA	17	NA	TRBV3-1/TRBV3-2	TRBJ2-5	TGTGCCAGCAGCCTCCAAGGGGCAGGGCCTACCCAAGAGACCCAGTACTTC	CASSLQGAGPTQETQYF
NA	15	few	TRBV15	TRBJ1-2	TGTGCCACCAGCAGAGAAGGCAGGGAAGGGGATGGCTACACCTTC	CATSREGREGDGYTF
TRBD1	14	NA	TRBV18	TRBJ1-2	TGTGCCAGCTCACTACCGGGACAGGAAAATGGCTACACCTTC	CASSLPGQENGYTF
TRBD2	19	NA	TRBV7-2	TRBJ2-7	TGTGCCAGCAGCTTACGGACTAGCGGGATGACCGACCGGGGCTACGAGCAGTACTTC	CASSLRTSGMTDRGYEQYF
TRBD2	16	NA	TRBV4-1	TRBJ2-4	TGCGCCAGCAGCCATGGTAGCGGGGCTCCAGGGAACATTCAGTACTTC	CASSHGSGAPGNIQYF
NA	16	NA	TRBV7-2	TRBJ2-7	TGTGCCAGCAGCTTAGATTCGGGGACACTCTCCTACGAGCAGTACTTC	CASSLDSGTLSYEQYF
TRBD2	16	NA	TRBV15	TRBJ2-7	TGTGCCACCAGACCCGACAAATTGAGCGGGAGCTACGAGCAGTACTTC	CATRPDKLSGSYEQYF
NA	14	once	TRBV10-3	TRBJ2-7	TGTGCCATCAGTGAGGAGGGCGTATCCTACGAGCAGTACTTC	CAISEEGVSYEQYF
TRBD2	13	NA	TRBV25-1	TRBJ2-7	TGTGCCAGCAGGGGACTAGCGGGAGGGGAGCAGTACTTC	CASRGLAGGEQYF
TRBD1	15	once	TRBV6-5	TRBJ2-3	TGTGCCAGCAGGACGACAGGGGGCAGGTCAGATACGCAGTATTTT	CASRTTGGRSDTQYF
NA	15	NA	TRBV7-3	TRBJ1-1	TGTGCCAGCAGCACCTACCCGGAGAGTGACACTGAAGCTTTCTTT	CASSTYPESDTEAFF
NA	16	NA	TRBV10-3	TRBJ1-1	TGTGCCATCAGTGAGTCGAAGGGACAACCCAACACTGAAGCTTTCTTT	CAISESKGQPNTEAFF